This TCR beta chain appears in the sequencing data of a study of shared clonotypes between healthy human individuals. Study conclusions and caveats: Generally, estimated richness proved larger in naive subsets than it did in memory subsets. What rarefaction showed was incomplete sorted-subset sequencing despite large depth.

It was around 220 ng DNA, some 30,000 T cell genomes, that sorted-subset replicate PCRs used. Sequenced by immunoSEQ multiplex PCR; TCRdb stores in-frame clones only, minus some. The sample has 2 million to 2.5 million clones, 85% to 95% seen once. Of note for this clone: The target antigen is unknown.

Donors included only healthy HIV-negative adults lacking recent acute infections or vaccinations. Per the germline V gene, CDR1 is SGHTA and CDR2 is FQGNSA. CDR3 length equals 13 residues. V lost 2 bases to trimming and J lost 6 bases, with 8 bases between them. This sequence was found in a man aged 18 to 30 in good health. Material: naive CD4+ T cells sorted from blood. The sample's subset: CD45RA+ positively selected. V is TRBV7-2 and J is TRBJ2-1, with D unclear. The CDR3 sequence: CASSLNRGNEQFF. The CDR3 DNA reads TGTGCCAGCAGCTTAAACAGAGGCAATGAGCAGTTCTTC.